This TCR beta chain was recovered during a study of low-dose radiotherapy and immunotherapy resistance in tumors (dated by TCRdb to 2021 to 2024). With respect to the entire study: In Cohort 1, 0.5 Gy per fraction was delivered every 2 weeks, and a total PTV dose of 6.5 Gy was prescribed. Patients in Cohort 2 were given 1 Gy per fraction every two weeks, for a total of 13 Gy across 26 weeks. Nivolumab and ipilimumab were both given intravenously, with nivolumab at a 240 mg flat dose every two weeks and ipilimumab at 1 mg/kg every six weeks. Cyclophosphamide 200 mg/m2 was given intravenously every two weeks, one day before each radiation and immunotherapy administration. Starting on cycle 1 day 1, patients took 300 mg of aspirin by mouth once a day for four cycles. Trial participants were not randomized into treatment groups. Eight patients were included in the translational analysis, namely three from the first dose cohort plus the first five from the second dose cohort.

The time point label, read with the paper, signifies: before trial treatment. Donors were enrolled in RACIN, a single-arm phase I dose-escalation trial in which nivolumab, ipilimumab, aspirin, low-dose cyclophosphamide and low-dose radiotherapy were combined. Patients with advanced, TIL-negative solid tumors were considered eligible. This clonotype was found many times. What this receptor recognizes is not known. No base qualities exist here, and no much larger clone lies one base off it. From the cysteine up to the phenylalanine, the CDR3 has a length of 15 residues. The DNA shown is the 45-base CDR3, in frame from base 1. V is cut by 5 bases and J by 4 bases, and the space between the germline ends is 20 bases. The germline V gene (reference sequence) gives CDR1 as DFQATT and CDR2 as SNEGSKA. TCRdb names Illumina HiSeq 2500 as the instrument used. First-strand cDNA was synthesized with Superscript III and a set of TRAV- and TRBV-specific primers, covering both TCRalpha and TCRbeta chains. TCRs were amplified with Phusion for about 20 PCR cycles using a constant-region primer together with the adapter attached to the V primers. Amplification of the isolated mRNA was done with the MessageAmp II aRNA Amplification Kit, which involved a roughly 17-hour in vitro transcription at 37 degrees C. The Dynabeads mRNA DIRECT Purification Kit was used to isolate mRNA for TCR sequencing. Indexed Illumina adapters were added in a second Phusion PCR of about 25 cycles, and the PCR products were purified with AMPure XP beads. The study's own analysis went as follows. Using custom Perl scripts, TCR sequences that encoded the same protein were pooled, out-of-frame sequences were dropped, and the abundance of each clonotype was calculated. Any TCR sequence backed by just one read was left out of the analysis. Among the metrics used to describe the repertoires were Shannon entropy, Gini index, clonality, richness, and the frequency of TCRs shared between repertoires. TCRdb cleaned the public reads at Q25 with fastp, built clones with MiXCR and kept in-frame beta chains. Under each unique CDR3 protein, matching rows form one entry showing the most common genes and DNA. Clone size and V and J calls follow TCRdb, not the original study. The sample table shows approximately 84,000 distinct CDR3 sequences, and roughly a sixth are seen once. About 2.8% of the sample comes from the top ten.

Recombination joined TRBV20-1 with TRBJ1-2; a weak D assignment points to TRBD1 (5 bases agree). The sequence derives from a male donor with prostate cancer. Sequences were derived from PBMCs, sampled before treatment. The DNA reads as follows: TGCAGTGCTTGGGCCTTCGGGGGGACGGGCTATGGCTACACCTTC. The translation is CSAWAFGGTGYGYTF.